This passage covers 20 T cell receptor beta chains from one sample sequenced in a study of T cells after yellow fever vaccination. Each CDR3 protein is one row after TCRdb ran MiXCR on the 5' RACE reads. The top ten clones hold roughly a sixth of a sample with some 390,000 distinct CDR3 sequences, 18% of them seen once. Sample: PBMCs, taken before the yellow fever booster vaccination. These receptors originate from a man between 18 and 29 years old who received the YFV17D yellow fever vaccine.

V gene TRBV7-9 combines with J gene TRBJ2-2; D tentatively fits TRBD1 or TRBD2 (5 bases each). Trimming pared 5 bases from V and 7 bases from J, leaving 17 bases between. This CDR3 has 15 residues. Germline V gene sequence: CDR1 SEHNR, CDR2 FQNEAQ (reference sequence). CDR3 coding DNA: TGTGCCAGCAGCCAACCCACGGGACGTGGCGGGGAGCTGTTTTTT. This gives the protein CASSQPTGRGGELFF.

The chain uses TRBV6-5 and TRBJ2-7, with D tentatively TRBD1 (5 bases). The V and J ends lost 0 bases and 3 bases respectively, with 15 bases between them. The CDR3 is 16 amino acids. Germline V gene data show CDR1 as MNHEY and CDR2 as SVGAGI. The CDR3 sequence: CASSYSYDSASYEQYV. The CDR3 bases are TGTGCCAGCAGTTACTCGTATGACAGTGCCAGCTACGAGCAGTACGTC.

The chain carries TRBV30 and TRBJ2-1; a possible D gene is TRBD2 (6 bases). Germline assignment: CDR1 GTSNPN and CDR2 SVGIG (reference sequence). This CDR3 is built from 12 residues. The V end was cut by 3 bases, the J end by 7 bases, with 10 bases between. The CDR3 sequence: CAWRRLANEQFF. The CDR3 DNA sequence: TGTGCCTGGAGGAGGCTAGCGAATGAGCAGTTCTTC.

In this sample, this clonotype turned up a few times. The chain carries TRBV4-1 and TRBJ1-5; 7 nucleotides agree with TRBD1. The germline V gene encodes CDR1 MGHRA and CDR2 YSYEKL. The CDR3 spans 15 residues. With V trimmed by 3 bases and J by 3 bases, 5 bases remained unmatched. CDR3 DNA: TGCGCCAGCAGCCAGATACAGGGGCTCAATCAGCCCCAGCATTTT. This codes for CASSQIQGLNQPQHF.

The rearrangement uses TRBV3-1 and TRBJ2-7; TRBD2 aligns across 8 bases. The CDR3 totals 15 residues. The germline V gene encodes CDR1 LGHDT and CDR2 YNNKEL (reference sequence). V lost 6 bases to trimming and J lost 0 bases; unmatched junction nucleotides: 7. The CDR3 spells CASRGSGTSSYEQYF. CDR3 DNA sequence: TGTGCCAGCAGGGGTAGCGGGACAAGCTCCTACGAGCAGTACTTC.

The chain joins TRBV30 to TRBJ1-1; D is unresolved. The V end was cut by 5 bases, the J end by 5 bases, with 15 bases between. The CDR3 runs 13 residues. CDR1 and CDR2 from the germline V gene are GTSNPN and SVGIG (reference sequence). Here the CDR3 reads CAWWELGWTEAFF. The CDR3 DNA sequence: TGTGCCTGGTGGGAGTTGGGTTGGACTGAAGCTTTCTTT.

This clonotype was counted between two and nine times. The chain combines TRBV28 with TRBJ1-5; D unresolved. V lost 5 bases to trimming and J lost 7 bases, with 15 bases between them. The CDR3 totals 14 residues. Per germline, CDR1 MDHEN and CDR2 SYDVKM. For the CDR3, the DNA is TGTGCCAGCAGTATTCCGGGAACCGGGCAGCCCCAGCATTTT. Its translation: CASSIPGTGQPQHF. The full variable domain, rest sourced from reference TRBV28 and TRBJ1-5, is DVKVTQSSRYLVKRTGEKVFLECVQDMDHENMFWYRQDPGLGLRLIYFSYDVKMKEKGDIPEGYSVSREKKERFSLILESASTNQTSMYLCASSIPGTGQPQHFGDGTRLSIL.

This clonotype was seen a few times. This chain joins TRBV4-3 and TRBJ2-6; no reliable D call. CDR1 LGHNA and CDR2 YSLEER come from the germline V gene. CDR3 size: 14 residues. V lost 4 bases, J lost 4 bases, and 8 bases lay in between. The CDR3 sequence is CASSPLGGANVLTF. In DNA form, the CDR3 reads TGCGCCAGCAGCCCCCTGGGGGGGGCCAACGTCCTGACTTTC.

The rearrangement uses TRBV5-1 and TRBJ1-2, with a weak D call TRBD1 (5 bases). The CDR3 spans 15 residues. Germline CDR1 is SGHRS and CDR2 is YFSETQ. With 1 base removed from V and 6 bases from J, the gap between germline ends came to 16 bases. CDR3 coding DNA: TGCGCCAGCAGCTTGTTTCCGACAGAGCTCAATGGCTACACCTTC. Protein sequence: CASSLFPTELNGYTF.

This clonotype has only a few counts. The chain employs TRBV7-9 and TRBJ1-6; D not resolved. Trimming shortened V by 4 bases and J by 8 bases, and 18 bases separated the two germline ends. The length of the CDR3 is 16 residues. In germline, CDR1 is SEHNR, CDR2 FQNEAQ (reference sequence). The CDR3 coding sequence is TGTGCCAGCAGCTCGCCTCGGGCAGGCCTCCATTCACCCCTCCACTTT. Translated, it gives CASSSPRAGLHSPLHF. Full variable domain (missing parts from reference TRBV7-9 and TRBJ1-6): DTGVSQNPRHKITKRGQNVTFRCDPISEHNRLYWYRQTLGQGPEFLTYFQNEAQLEKSRLLSDRFSAERPKGSFSTLEIQRTEQGDSAMYLCASSSPRAGLHSPLHFGNGTRLTVT.

This sequence joins TRBV5-1 and TRBJ2-1; D tentatively reads TRBD1 or TRBD2 (7 bases each). The length of the CDR3 is 13 residues. From germline, CDR1 is SGHRS and CDR2 YFSETQ. V was pared by 4 bases and J by 8 bases, with 13 bases between. The CDR3 spells CASSLQGGDEQFF. CDR3 bases: TGCGCCAGCAGCCTTCAGGGGGGGGATGAGCAGTTCTTC.

V gene TRBV9 combines with J gene TRBJ1-1, with D perhaps matching TRBD1 (5 bases). Between the trimmed V and J ends, which lost 2 bases and 1 base, there was a span of 15 bases. The V gene's germline CDR1 is SGDLS and CDR2 YYNGEE. The CDR3 spans 16 residues. The CDR3 region is CASSVTPGGTNTEAFF. As DNA, the CDR3 is TGTGCCAGCAGCGTGACCCCCGGCGGGACGAACACTGAAGCTTTCTTT.

This clonotype was seen ten or more times. This chain uses TRBV6-1 with TRBJ2-1, with 9 bases that match TRBD2. The length of the CDR3 is 13 residues. CDR1 and CDR2 from the germline V gene are MNHNS and SASEGT. Germline trimming cut 8 bases from V and 3 bases from J; bases unmatched to any gene: 2. CDR3 bases: TGTGCCAGCGAGCGGGGGGTCTACAATGAGCAGTTCTTC. Amino acid sequence: CASERGVYNEQFF.

The chain links TRBV19 to TRBJ2-3; D is undetermined. The CDR3 has 15 residues. Germline V lookup: CDR1 LNHDA, CDR2 SQIVND (reference sequence). Trimming left V 2 bases short and J 2 bases short, with 11 bases between. CDR3 in DNA: TGTGCCAGTAGTATACTAAGGGATACCACAGATACGCAGTATTTT. Its protein is CASSILRDTTDTQYF.

This chain uses TRBV27 with TRBJ2-7; 7 bases map to TRBD1. The CDR3 has 16 amino acids. Germline V gene data show CDR1 as MNHEY and CDR2 as SMNVEV (reference sequence). The trim removed 0 bases at V and 4 bases at J, leaving 9 bases unmatched. CDR3 coding DNA: TGTGCCAGCAGTTTATCAACCAGGGGGTTGGTTTACGAGCAGTACTTC. It translates to CASSLSTRGLVYEQYF.

The rearrangement joins TRBV19 to TRBJ2-2, with a weak D call TRBD1 (6 bases). The germline V gene has CDR1 LNHDA and CDR2 SQIVND (reference sequence). The CDR3 loop spans 14 amino acids. V lost 5 bases to trimming and J lost 2 bases, with 9 bases between them. Written as DNA, the CDR3 is TGTGCCAGTAGTTGGGGGCATAACACCGGGGAGCTGTTTTTT. It specifies CASSWGHNTGELFF.

The V call is TRBV3-1, the J call TRBJ2-7; TRBD1 matches at 7 bases. Looked up from germline, CDR1 is LGHDT and CDR2 is YNNKEL (reference sequence). The V segment lost 4 bases and the J segment 2 bases; nucleotides outside the gene matches: 2. The CDR3 loop spans 13 amino acids. This CDR3 reads CASSLGTAYEQYF. The CDR3 nucleotides are TGTGCCAGCAGCCTAGGGACAGCCTACGAGCAGTACTTC.

This clonotype came up a few times. The chain carries TRBV9 and TRBJ1-4; D gene unclear. V lost 0 bases and J 0 bases, leaving 9 bases between the germline ends. CDR3 length: 16 residues. Germline V CDR1 and CDR2: SGDLS, YYNGEE. The CDR3 loop is CASSVEAGATNEKLFF. The CDR3, as DNA: TGTGCCAGCAGCGTAGAAGCAGGAGCAACTAATGAAAAACTGTTTTTT.

The chain recombines TRBV4-1 with TRBJ2-2, with D perhaps given as TRBD1 or TRBD2 (6 bases each). The V gene's germline CDR1 is MGHRA and CDR2 YSYEKL. V lost 4 bases and J 4 bases, leaving 16 bases between the germline ends. The CDR3 runs 16 residues. For the CDR3, the DNA is TGCGCCAGCAGCCCGCCCCGGGGGCCGGGCACCGGGGAGCTGTTTTTT. Translation: CASSPPRGPGTGELFF.

This clonotype was found many times. The V and J genes are TRBV12-3 or TRBV12-4 and TRBJ2-7, with a tentative D call TRBD2 (5 bases). This CDR3 has 12 amino acids. The ends were cut back, 6 bases at V and 3 bases at J, with 9 bases in the middle. The CDR3, as DNA: TGTGCCAGCAGCCAAGGGAGCTACGAGCAGTACTTC. Amino acid sequence: CASSQGSYEQYF.